This is a list of T cell receptor beta chains from one sample in a study of T cells after yellow fever vaccination. TCRdb recomputed calls from the 5' RACE reads with MiXCR, one row per CDR3 protein. The sample lists 85,000 to 100,000 distinct CDR3 sequences, approximately 5.5% occurring once. The sample consisted of CD8+ T cells sorted from PBMCs, taken 10 days after the yellow fever booster vaccination. The origin of the receptors is a man aged 18 to 29 who received the YFV17D yellow fever vaccine. CDR3s include the opening cysteine and the closing phenylalanine or tryptophan. Fields, in order: V gene, clone size, J gene, D gene, CDR3 length, CDR3 DNA, CDR3 protein. The D gene is left open where the match is weak. Size tells how often a clone was seen (once, few, many) or the class of an expanded clone, and some rows leave it out.

v_gene: TRBV4-1; abundance: .; j_gene: TRBJ1-2; d_gene: .; len: 15; CDR3nt: TGCGCCAGCAGCCAAGCCGCAGGCATCTTCTATGGCTACACCTTC; CDR3aa: CASSQAAGIFYGYTF
v_gene: TRBV5-1; abundance: .; j_gene: TRBJ1-6; d_gene: .; len: 15; CDR3nt: TGCGCCAGCAGCTTGGCAGGGCCGGAGGATTCACCCCTCCACTTT; CDR3aa: CASSLAGPEDSPLHF
v_gene: TRBV10-3; abundance: few; j_gene: TRBJ2-2; d_gene: .; len: 16; CDR3nt: TGTGCCATCAGTGAGTCGTGGCAGGGCGGCACCGGGGAGCTGTTTTTT; CDR3aa: CAISESWQGGTGELFF
v_gene: TRBV4-1; abundance: .; j_gene: TRBJ1-5; d_gene: .; len: 14; CDR3nt: TGCGCCAGCAGCCCCCTAGACAGGAGGGAGCCCCAGCATTTT; CDR3aa: CASSPLDRREPQHF
v_gene: TRBV6-5; abundance: .; j_gene: TRBJ2-7; d_gene: TRBD2; len: 14; CDR3nt: TGTGCCAGCAGTTATCTAGCGGGGCGGGACGAGCAGTACTTC; CDR3aa: CASSYLAGRDEQYF
v_gene: TRBV19; abundance: many; j_gene: TRBJ1-1; d_gene: .; len: 13; CDR3nt: TGTGCCAGTACCTACCGACTGAACACTGAAGCTTTCTTT; CDR3aa: CASTYRLNTEAFF
v_gene: TRBV10-3; abundance: few; j_gene: TRBJ1-1; d_gene: .; len: 14; CDR3nt: TGTGCCATCAGTGAAGGGGGTTTGAACACTGAAGCTTTCTTT; CDR3aa: CAISEGGLNTEAFF
v_gene: TRBV3-1; abundance: many; j_gene: TRBJ2-1; d_gene: .; len: 15; CDR3nt: TGTGCCAGCAGCCATGAGCTTCCCTCCTACAATGAGCAGTTCTTC; CDR3aa: CASSHELPSYNEQFF
v_gene: TRBV7-9; abundance: few; j_gene: TRBJ2-1; d_gene: .; len: 12; CDR3nt: TGTGCCAGCAGCCTCCGGAAGGACGAGCAGTTCTTC; CDR3aa: CASSLRKDEQFF
v_gene: TRBV23-1; abundance: .; j_gene: TRBJ2-5; d_gene: .; len: 17; CDR3nt: TGCGCCAGCACACCCTCTGTCGTGCAGGGGCGCCAAGAGACCCAGTACTTC; CDR3aa: CASTPSVVQGRQETQYF
v_gene: TRBV7-9; abundance: .; j_gene: TRBJ2-3; d_gene: .; len: 17; CDR3nt: TGTGCCAGCAGCGAAGACCGGGGGAAGGGTGGCACAGATACGCAGTATTTT; CDR3aa: CASSEDRGKGGTDTQYF
v_gene: TRBV5-1; abundance: many; j_gene: TRBJ2-7; d_gene: .; len: 14; CDR3nt: TGCGCCAGCAGCTTGCCATCCACGGCCTACGAGCAGTACTTC; CDR3aa: CASSLPSTAYEQYF
v_gene: TRBV6-2/TRBV6-3; abundance: .; j_gene: TRBJ1-5; d_gene: .; len: 15; CDR3nt: TGTGCCAGCAGTTGGTACGGACCTAGCAATCAGCCCCAGCATTTT; CDR3aa: CASSWYGPSNQPQHF
v_gene: TRBV27; abundance: .; j_gene: TRBJ2-5; d_gene: TRBD1; len: 16; CDR3nt: TGTGCCAGCAGTTTATTCGGGACAGGGTGGCGAGAGACCCAGTACTTC; CDR3aa: CASSLFGTGWRETQYF
v_gene: TRBV7-2; abundance: few; j_gene: TRBJ1-5; d_gene: .; len: 16; CDR3nt: TGTGCCAGCAGCTTAGGACCCACCTCAAGCAATCAGCCCCAGCATTTT; CDR3aa: CASSLGPTSSNQPQHF
v_gene: TRBV24-1; abundance: many; j_gene: TRBJ2-1; d_gene: TRBD1; len: 14; CDR3nt: TGTGCCACCAGTGATCCCGGGACAGGAGATGAGCAGTTCTTC; CDR3aa: CATSDPGTGDEQFF
v_gene: TRBV6-1; abundance: .; j_gene: TRBJ1-2; d_gene: TRBD1; len: 16; CDR3nt: TGTGCCAGCAGGTCCGGGACAGGGGGTAGCGGCTATGGCTACACCTTC; CDR3aa: CASRSGTGGSGYGYTF
v_gene: TRBV19; abundance: few; j_gene: TRBJ2-2; d_gene: .; len: 15; CDR3nt: TGTGCCAGTAGATACGGGGGGCCGGCGACCGGGGAGCTGTTTTTT; CDR3aa: CASRYGGPATGELFF
v_gene: TRBV30; abundance: .; j_gene: TRBJ2-6; d_gene: .; len: 14; CDR3nt: TGTGCCTGGAGTTTACAGGGTCTGGCCAACGTCCTGACTTTC; CDR3aa: CAWSLQGLANVLTF
v_gene: TRBV3-1; abundance: few; j_gene: TRBJ1-5; d_gene: TRBD1; len: 15; CDR3nt: TGTGCCAGCAGCCCGGGACAGGGGATGGATCAGCCCCAGCATTTT; CDR3aa: CASSPGQGMDQPQHF
v_gene: TRBV29-1; abundance: few; j_gene: TRBJ2-2; d_gene: .; len: 12; CDR3nt: TGCAGCGTCCAAAGCCATTCCGGGGAGCTGTTTTTT; CDR3aa: CSVQSHSGELFF
v_gene: TRBV6-5; abundance: few; j_gene: TRBJ1-2; d_gene: .; len: 13; CDR3nt: TGTGCCACCCGCCCGGGGCTTCGAGCGGGCTACACCTTC; CDR3aa: CATRPGLRAGYTF
v_gene: TRBV7-9; abundance: .; j_gene: TRBJ2-7; d_gene: TRBD1; len: 14; CDR3nt: TGTGCCAGCAGCCTCCGGGACAGGTTCTACGAGCAGTACTTC; CDR3aa: CASSLRDRFYEQYF
v_gene: TRBV7-9; abundance: few; j_gene: TRBJ2-3; d_gene: TRBD1; len: 15; CDR3nt: TGTGCCAGCAGCCTTACCGGGACAGGGGAAGATACGCAGTATTTT; CDR3aa: CASSLTGTGEDTQYF
v_gene: TRBV7-9; abundance: few; j_gene: TRBJ2-4; d_gene: .; len: 14; CDR3nt: TGTGCCAGCAGCTCCCTTATAGCCAAAAACATTCAGTACTTC; CDR3aa: CASSSLIAKNIQYF
v_gene: TRBV4-1; abundance: .; j_gene: TRBJ2-5; d_gene: .; len: 15; CDR3nt: TGCGCCAGCAGCCAAGGGACAGTCGGCGGAGAGACCCAGTACTTC; CDR3aa: CASSQGTVGGETQYF
v_gene: TRBV20-1; abundance: .; j_gene: TRBJ2-5; d_gene: TRBD1; len: 12; CDR3nt: TGCAGTGCTAGAGCAGGGGGAAGGACCCAGTACTTC; CDR3aa: CSARAGGRTQYF
v_gene: TRBV4-3; abundance: .; j_gene: TRBJ2-7; d_gene: .; len: 13; CDR3nt: TGCGCCAGCAGCCAGCACCGGGACAACGAGCAGTACTTC; CDR3aa: CASSQHRDNEQYF
v_gene: TRBV11-2; abundance: few; j_gene: TRBJ1-2; d_gene: TRBD1; len: 14; CDR3nt: TGTGCCAGCAGCGGGACAGGGGGCTGGGACGGCTACACCTTC; CDR3aa: CASSGTGGWDGYTF